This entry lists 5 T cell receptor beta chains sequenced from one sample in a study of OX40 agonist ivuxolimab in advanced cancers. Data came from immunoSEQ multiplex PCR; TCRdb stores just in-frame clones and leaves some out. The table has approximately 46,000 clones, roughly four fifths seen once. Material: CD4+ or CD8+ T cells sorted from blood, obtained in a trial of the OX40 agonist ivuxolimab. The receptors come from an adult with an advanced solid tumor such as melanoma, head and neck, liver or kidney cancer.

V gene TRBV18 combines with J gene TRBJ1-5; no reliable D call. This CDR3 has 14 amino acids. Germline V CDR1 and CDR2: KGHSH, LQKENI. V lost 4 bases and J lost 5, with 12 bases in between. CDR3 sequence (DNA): TGTGCCAGCTCACTGAGACAAGACTATCAGCCCCAGCATTTT. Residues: CASSLRQDYQPQHF.

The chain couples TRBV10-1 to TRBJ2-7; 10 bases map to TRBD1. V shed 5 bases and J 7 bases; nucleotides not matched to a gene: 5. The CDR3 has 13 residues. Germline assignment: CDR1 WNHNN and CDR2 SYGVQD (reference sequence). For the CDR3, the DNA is TGCGCCAGCAGTCGACAGGGGGCTGGGGAGCAGTACTTC. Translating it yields CASSRQGAGEQYF.

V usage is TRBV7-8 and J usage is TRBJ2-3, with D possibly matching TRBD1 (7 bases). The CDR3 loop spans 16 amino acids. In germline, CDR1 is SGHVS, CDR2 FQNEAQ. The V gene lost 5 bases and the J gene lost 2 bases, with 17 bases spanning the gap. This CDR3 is CASSPRQGGDTDTQYF. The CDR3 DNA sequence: TGTGCCAGCAGCCCCCGGCAGGGGGGAGACACAGATACGCAGTATTTT.

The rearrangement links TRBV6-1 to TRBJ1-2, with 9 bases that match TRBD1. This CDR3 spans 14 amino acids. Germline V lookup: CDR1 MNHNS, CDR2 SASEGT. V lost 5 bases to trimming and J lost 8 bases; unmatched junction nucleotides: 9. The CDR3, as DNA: TGTGCCAGCAGTCCCCCCGGGACAGGGCGAGGCTACACCTTC. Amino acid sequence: CASSPPGTGRGYTF.

The CDR3 nucleotides are TGTGCCAGCAGTTTTGACAGGGTACTGGAAGAGCAGTACTTC. Protein sequence: CASSFDRVLEEQYF. The chain couples TRBV28 to TRBJ2-7, with TRBD1 matching 7 bases. With V trimmed by 3 bases and J by 7 bases, 9 bases remained unmatched. The CDR3 spans 14 residues. Germline loops: CDR1 MDHEN, CDR2 SYDVKM.